This entry features one TCR beta chain sequence. Its target is unknown. Germline CDR1 and CDR2: SNHLY and FYNNEI. This CDR3 comprises 14 residues. V was trimmed by 6 bases and J by 1 base, leaving 9 bases between them. Here immunoSEQ multiplex PCR was the method, and the copy in TCRdb shows in-frame clones only, minus some. The table lists 35,000 to 45,000 clones, around 77% of them singletons. This sample was taken from a study of CD4 T cells in relation to SARS-CoV-2 and coronaviruses. CD4 enrichment then naive enrichment separated naive from memory CD4+ cells. The genes are TRBV2 and TRBJ2-2; D gene uncertain. The clonotype was recovered from an adult with COVID-19. The sequencing input was memory CD4+ T cells from PBMCs, cultured in vitro. This chain's CDR3 is CASRWTQNTGELFF. CDR3 coding DNA: TGTGCCAGCAGATGGACGCAGAACACCGGGGAGCTGTTTTTT.